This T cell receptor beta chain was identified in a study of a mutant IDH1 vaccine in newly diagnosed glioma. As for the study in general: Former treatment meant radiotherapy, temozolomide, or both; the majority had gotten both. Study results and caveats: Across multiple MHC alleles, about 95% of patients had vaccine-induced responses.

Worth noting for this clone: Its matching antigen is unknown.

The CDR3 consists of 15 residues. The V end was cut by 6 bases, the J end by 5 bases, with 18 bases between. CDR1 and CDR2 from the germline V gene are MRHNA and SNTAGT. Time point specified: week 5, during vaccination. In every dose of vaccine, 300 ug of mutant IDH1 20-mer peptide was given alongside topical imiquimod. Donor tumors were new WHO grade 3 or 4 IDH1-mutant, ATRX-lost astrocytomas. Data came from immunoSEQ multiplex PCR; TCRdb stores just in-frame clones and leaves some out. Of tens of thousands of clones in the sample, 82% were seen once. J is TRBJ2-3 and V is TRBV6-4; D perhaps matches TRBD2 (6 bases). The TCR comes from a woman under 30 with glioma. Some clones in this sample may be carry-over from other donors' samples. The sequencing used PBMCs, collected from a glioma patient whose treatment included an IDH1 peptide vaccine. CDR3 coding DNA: TGTGCCAGCAGCCCCGAGGCGGGGCAGATAGATACGCAGTATTTT. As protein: CASSPEAGQIDTQYF.